This T cell receptor beta chain was observed in a study of early T cells in non-severe SARS-CoV-2 infection. In the study overall: The study sequenced bulk RNA from unsorted whole blood, with chains unpaired.

Study conclusions and caveats: VDJdb matches were skewed toward anti-spike CD8 T cell responses.

cDNA molecules, individually, were tagged with unique molecular identifiers. TCRdb re-analysed the 5' RACE reads in MiXCR, keeping a single row per CDR3 protein. This sample has approximately 27,000 distinct CDR3 sequences, with under 10% found just once. The germline V gene encodes CDR1 SGHRS and CDR2 YFSETQ. This CDR3 is built from 14 residues. The V gene end was trimmed by 4 bases and the J gene end by 4 bases; junction bases not matched to a gene: 4. Worth noting for this clonotype: Its antigen is as yet unknown.

This receptor was obtained from an adult who was a healthcare worker with PCR-confirmed SARS-CoV-2 infection or an uninfected control (not recorded which). The sequenced material came from whole blood. The rearrangement uses TRBV5-1 and TRBJ1-3; TRBD1 agrees at 8 bases. CDR3 sequence reads: CASSRGQGGNTIYF. In nucleotides, the CDR3 is TGCGCCAGCAGCCGTGGACAGGGAGGAAACACCATATATTTT.